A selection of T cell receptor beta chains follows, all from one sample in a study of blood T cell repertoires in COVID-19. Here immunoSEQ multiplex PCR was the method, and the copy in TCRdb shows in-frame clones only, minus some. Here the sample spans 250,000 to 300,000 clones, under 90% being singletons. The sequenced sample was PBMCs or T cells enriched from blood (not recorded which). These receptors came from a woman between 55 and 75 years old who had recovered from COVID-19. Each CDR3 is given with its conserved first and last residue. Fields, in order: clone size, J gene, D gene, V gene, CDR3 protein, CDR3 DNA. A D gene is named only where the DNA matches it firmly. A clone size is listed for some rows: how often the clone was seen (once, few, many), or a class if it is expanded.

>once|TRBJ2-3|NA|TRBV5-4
CASSLGASLGDTQYF
TGTGCCAGCAGCTTGGGGGCCTCTTTAGGAGATACGCAGTATTTT
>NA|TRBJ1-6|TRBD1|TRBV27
CASSLDRGNSPLHF
TGTGCCAGCAGTTTGGACAGGGGAAATTCACCCCTCCACTTT
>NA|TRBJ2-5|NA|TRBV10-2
CASRYAGRETQYF
TGCGCCAGCAGATACGCGGGAAGGGAGACCCAGTACTTC
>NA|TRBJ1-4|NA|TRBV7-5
CARSGRDRLKGSTNEKLFF
TGTGCCAGAAGCGGCAGGGACAGGTTAAAAGGGTCAACTAATGAAAAACTGTTTTTT
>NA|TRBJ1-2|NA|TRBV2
CASSQYGYTF
TGTGCCAGCAGCCAGTATGGCTACACCTTC
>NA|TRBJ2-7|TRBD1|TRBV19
CASSPTPGQGPTGYEQYF
TGTGCCAGTAGCCCCACCCCAGGACAGGGGCCCACAGGATACGAGCAGTACTTC
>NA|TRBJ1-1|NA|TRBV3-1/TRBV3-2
CASSQDQSGITEAFF
TGTGCCAGCAGCCAAGATCAGTCAGGGATCACTGAAGCTTTCTTT
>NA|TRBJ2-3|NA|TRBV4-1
CASSQAHSTITDTQYF
TGCGCCAGCAGCCAAGCCCATTCGACTATCACAGATACGCAGTATTTT
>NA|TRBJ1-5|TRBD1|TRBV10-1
CASSGGQGWPQHF
TGCGCCAGCAGTGGGGGACAGGGTTGGCCCCAGCATTTT
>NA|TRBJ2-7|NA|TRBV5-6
CASSLGAETFYEQYF
TGTGCCAGCAGCTTGGGTGCGGAAACCTTCTACGAGCAGTACTTC
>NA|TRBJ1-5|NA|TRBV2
CASSWAGGNQPQHF
TGTGCCAGCAGTTGGGCAGGGGGCAATCAGCCCCAGCATTTT
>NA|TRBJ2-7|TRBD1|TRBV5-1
CASSQLTGGYEQYF
TGCGCCAGCAGCCAGTTGACAGGGGGTTACGAGCAGTACTTC
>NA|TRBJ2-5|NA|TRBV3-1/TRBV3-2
CASSHRVEETQYF
TGTGCCAGCAGCCACAGGGTGGAAGAGACCCAGTACTTC
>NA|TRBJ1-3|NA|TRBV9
CASSGQPYSGNTIYF
TGTGCCAGCAGTGGACAGCCATACTCTGGAAACACCATATATTTT
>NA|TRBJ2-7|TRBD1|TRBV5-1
CASPHRGTYEQYF
TGCGCCAGCCCCCACAGGGGAACCTACGAGCAGTACTTC
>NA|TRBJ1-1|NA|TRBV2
CASSVGVSGPEAFF
TGTGCCAGCAGTGTAGGAGTTTCGGGTCCTGAAGCTTTCTTT
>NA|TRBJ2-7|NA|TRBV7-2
CASSPQPDTYEQYF
TGTGCCAGCAGCCCTCAGCCGGACACCTACGAGCAGTACTTC
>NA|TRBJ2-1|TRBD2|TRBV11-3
CASSPEGLAANEQFF
TGTGCCAGCAGCCCAGAGGGACTAGCAGCCAATGAGCAGTTCTTC
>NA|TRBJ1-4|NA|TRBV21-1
CASIGGTNEKLFF
TGTGCCAGCATAGGGGGAACTAATGAAAAACTGTTTTTT
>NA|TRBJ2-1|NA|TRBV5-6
CASSLGWGLKHLYNEQFF
TGTGCCAGCAGCTTGGGGTGGGGCCTTAAACACCTTTACAATGAGCAGTTCTTC
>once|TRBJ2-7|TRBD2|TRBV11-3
CASSNSREGQYEQYF
TGTGCCAGCAGCAACTCGCGGGAGGGCCAATATGAGCAGTACTTC
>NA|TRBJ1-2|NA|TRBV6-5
CASSYPGSYGYTF
TGTGCCAGCAGTTACCCAGGGTCATATGGCTACACCTTC
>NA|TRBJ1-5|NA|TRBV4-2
CASSQDLRPGDQPQHF
TGTGCCAGCAGCCAAGATCTTCGACCAGGGGACCAGCCCCAGCATTTT
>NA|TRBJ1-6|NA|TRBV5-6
CASSPMPQGNSPLHF
TGTGCCAGCAGCCCCATGCCGCAGGGGAATTCACCCCTCCACTTT
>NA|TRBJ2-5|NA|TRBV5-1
CASSLGLGETQYF
TGCGCCAGCAGCTTGGGGCTAGGAGAGACCCAGTACTTC
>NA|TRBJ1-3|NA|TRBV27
CASTMGDEGMRNTIYF
TGTGCCAGCACTATGGGTGATGAGGGAATGCGAAACACCATATATTTT
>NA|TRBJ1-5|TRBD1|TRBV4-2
CASSQERGGTGGSISNQPQHF
TGTGCCAGCAGCCAAGAAAGGGGGGGCACAGGGGGAAGTATTAGCAATCAGCCCCAGCATTTT
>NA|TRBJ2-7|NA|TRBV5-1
CASSFGGSLSEQYF
TGCGCCAGCAGCTTCGGCGGAAGTTTGAGCGAGCAGTACTTC
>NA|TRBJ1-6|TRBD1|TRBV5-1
CASSPSTGDYSNSPLHF
TGCGCCAGCAGCCCTTCGACAGGGGACTACTCGAATTCACCCCTCCACTTT
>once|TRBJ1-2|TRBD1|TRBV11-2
CASSLEQGNYGYTF
TGTGCCAGCAGCTTGGAACAGGGGAACTATGGCTACACCTTC
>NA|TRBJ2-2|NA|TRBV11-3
CASSLRTSPGELFF
TGTGCCAGCAGCCTCCGGACTTCCCCCGGGGAGCTGTTTTTT
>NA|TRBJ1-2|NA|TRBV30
CAWRSGGTYGYTF
TGTGCCTGGAGAAGCGGGGGGACCTATGGCTACACCTTC
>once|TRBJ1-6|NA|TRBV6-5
CASSYSRDSPLHF
TGTGCCAGCAGTTACTCCAGGGATTCACCCCTCCACTTT
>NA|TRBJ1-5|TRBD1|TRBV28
CASSRGQGGQPQHF
TGTGCCAGCAGTCGGGGACAGGGTGGCCAGCCCCAGCATTTT
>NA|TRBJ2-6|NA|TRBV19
CASSKQFSGANVLTF
TGTGCCAGTAGTAAACAGTTCTCTGGGGCCAACGTCCTGACTTTC